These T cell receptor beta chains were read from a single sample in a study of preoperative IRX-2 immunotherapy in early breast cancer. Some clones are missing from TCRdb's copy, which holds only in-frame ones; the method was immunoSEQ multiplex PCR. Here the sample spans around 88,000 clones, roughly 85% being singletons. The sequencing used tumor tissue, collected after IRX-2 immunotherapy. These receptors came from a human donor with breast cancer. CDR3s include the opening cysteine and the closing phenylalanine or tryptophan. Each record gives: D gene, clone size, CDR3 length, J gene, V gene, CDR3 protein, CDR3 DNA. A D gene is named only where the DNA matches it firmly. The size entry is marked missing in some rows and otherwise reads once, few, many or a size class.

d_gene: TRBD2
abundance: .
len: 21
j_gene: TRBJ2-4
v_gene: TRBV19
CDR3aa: CASSIASRLAERFPLKNIQYF
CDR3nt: TGTGCCAGTAGTATTGCTAGCCGACTAGCCGAGCGTTTTCCCCTCAAAAACATTCAGTACTTC

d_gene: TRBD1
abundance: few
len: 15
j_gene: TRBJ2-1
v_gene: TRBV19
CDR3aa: CASRRPGQTYNEQFF
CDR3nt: TGTGCCAGTAGACGCCCGGGACAGACTTACAATGAGCAGTTCTTC

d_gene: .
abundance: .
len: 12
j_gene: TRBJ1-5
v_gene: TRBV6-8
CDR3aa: CASSRDNQPQHF
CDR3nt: TGTGCCAGCAGCCGGGATAATCAGCCCCAGCATTTT

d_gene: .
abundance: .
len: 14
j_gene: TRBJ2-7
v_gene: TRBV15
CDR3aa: CATSRMLDEGEQYF
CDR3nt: TGTGCCACCAGCAGAATGTTGGACGAAGGCGAGCAGTACTTC

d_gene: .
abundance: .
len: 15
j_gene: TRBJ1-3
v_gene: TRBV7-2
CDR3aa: CASSLAGSSGNTIYF
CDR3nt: TGTGCCAGCAGCTTAGCGGGGAGCTCTGGAAACACCATATATTTT

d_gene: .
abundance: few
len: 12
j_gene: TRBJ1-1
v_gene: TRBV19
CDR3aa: CASSLSGGDAFF
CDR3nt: TGTGCCAGTAGTTTGTCCGGAGGAGATGCTTTCTTT

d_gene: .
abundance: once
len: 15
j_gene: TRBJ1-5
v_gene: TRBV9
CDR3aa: CASSEAYGGGQPQHF
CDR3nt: TGTGCCAGCAGTGAAGCATACGGGGGAGGTCAGCCCCAGCATTTT

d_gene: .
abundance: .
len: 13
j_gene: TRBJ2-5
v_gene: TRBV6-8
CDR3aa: CASSRGPRETQYF
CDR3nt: TGTGCCAGCAGTCGAGGACCGCGGGAGACCCAGTACTTC

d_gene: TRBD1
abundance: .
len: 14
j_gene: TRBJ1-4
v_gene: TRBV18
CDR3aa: CASSAGTANEKLFF
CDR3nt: TGTGCCAGCTCAGCCGGGACAGCTAATGAAAAACTGTTTTTT

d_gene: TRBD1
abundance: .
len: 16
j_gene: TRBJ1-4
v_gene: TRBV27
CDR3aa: CASRLGGTGGNEKLFF
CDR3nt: TGTGCCAGCAGGTTAGGGGGGACAGGGGGCAATGAAAAACTGTTTTTT

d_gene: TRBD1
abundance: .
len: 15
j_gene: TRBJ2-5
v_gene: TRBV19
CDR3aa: CASSIAGQGQETQYF
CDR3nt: TGTGCCAGTAGTATAGCGGGACAGGGCCAAGAGACCCAGTACTTC

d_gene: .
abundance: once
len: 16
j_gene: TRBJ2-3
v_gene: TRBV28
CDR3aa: CASSFVSAALGDTQYF
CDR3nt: TGTGCCAGCAGTTTCGTTAGTGCTGCCTTGGGAGATACGCAGTATTTT

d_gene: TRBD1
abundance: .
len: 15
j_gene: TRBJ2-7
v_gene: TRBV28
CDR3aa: CASSLTDRNTYEQYF
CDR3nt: TGTGCCAGCAGTTTAACGGACAGGAACACCTACGAGCAGTACTTC

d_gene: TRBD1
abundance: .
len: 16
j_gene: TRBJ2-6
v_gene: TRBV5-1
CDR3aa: CASSPQGAGGANVLTF
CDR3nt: TGCGCCAGCAGCCCACAGGGGGCGGGTGGGGCCAACGTCCTGACTTTC

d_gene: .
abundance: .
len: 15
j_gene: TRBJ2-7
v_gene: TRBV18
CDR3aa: CASSPKLAGSYEQYF
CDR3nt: TGTGCCAGCTCACCAAAACTAGCCGGATCCTACGAGCAGTACTTC

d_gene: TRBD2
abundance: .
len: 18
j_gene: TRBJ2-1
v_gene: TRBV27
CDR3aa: CATSEWTSGGSSYNEQFF
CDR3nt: TGTGCCACCAGTGAGTGGACTAGCGGGGGGAGCTCCTACAATGAGCAGTTCTTC

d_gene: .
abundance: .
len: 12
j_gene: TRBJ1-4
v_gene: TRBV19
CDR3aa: CASSIYSEKLFF
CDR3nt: TGTGCCAGTAGTATTTATAGTGAAAAACTGTTTTTT

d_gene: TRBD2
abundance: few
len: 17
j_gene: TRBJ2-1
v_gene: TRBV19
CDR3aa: CASSSGLAGGRSNEQFF
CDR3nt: TGTGCCAGTAGTTCGGGACTAGCGGGAGGGCGGTCGAATGAGCAGTTCTTC

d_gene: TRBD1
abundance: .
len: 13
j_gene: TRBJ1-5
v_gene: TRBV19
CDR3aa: CASNDRGHTAQHF
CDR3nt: TGTGCCAGTAATGACAGGGGCCACACAGCCCAGCATTTT

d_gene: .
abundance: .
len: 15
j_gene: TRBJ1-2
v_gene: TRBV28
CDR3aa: CASVGAGPANYGYTF
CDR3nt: TGTGCCAGCGTGGGAGCGGGGCCAGCTAACTATGGCTACACCTTC

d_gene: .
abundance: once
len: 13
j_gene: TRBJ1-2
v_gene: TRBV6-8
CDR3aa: CASTLAGGYGYTF
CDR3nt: TGTGCCAGCACCCTTGCCGGCGGCTATGGCTACACCTTC

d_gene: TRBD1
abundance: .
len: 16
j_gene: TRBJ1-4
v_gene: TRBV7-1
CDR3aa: CASSVRGHVTNEKLFF
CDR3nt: TGTGCCAGCAGTGTCAGGGGGCATGTAACTAATGAAAAACTGTTTTTT

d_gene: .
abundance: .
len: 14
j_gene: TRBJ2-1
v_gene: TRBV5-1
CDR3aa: CASSLEDPYNEQFF
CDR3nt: TGCGCCAGCAGCTTGGAAGACCCCTACAATGAGCAGTTCTTC

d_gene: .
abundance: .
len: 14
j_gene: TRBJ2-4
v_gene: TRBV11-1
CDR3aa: CASSLVQAKNIQYF
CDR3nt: TGTGCCAGCAGCTTGGTACAGGCCAAAAACATTCAGTACTTC

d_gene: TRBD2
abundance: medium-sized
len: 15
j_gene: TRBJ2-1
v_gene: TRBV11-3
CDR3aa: CASSLLAGGPNEQFF
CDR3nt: TGTGCCAGCAGCTTACTAGCGGGGGGGCCTAATGAGCAGTTCTTC

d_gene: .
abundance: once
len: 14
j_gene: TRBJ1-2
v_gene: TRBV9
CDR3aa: CASTERESNYGYTF
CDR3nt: TGTGCCAGCACGGAACGGGAATCTAACTATGGCTACACCTTC

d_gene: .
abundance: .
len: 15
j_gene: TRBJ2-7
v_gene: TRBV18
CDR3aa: CASSPPQGTSYEQYF
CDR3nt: TGTGCCAGCTCACCACCCCAGGGGACGTCCTACGAGCAGTACTTC

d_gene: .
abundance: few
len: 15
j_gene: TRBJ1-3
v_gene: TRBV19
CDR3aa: CASSPDFYSGNTIYF
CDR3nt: TGTGCCAGTAGTCCGGACTTTTACTCTGGAAACACCATATATTTT

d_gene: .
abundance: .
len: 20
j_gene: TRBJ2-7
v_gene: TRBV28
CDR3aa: CASLGVSPLPGTGGGYEQYF
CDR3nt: TGTGCCAGCTTAGGAGTCTCCCCGCTACCCGGCACAGGTGGCGGGTACGAGCAGTACTTC

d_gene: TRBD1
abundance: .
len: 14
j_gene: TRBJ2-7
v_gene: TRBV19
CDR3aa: CASSTAGTAYEQYF
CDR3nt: TGTGCCAGTAGTACCGCCGGGACAGCCTACGAGCAGTACTTC

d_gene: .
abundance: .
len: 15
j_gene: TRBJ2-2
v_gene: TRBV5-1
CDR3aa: CASSFGTTNTGELFF
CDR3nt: TGCGCCAGCAGCTTCGGGACGACCAACACCGGGGAGCTGTTTTTT

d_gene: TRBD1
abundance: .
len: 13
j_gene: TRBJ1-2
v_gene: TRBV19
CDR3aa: CASSLGQGGGYTF
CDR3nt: TGTGCCAGTAGCCTCGGACAGGGAGGTGGCTACACCTTC

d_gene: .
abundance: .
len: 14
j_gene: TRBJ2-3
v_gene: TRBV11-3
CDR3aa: CASSLQGPADTQYF
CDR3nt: TGTGCCAGCAGCTTACAGGGGCCCGCAGATACGCAGTATTTT

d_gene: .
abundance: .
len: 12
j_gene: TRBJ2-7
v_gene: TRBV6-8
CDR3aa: CASSVSSYEQYF
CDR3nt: TGTGCCAGCTCGGTAAGCTCCTACGAGCAGTACTTC

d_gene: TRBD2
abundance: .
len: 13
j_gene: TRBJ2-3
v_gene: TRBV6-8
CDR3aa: CAGRARGGDTQYF
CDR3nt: TGTGCCGGCCGGGCCCGCGGGGGGGATACGCAGTATTTT

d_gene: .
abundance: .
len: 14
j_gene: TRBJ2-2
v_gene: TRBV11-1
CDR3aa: CASSLGKNAGELFF
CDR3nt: TGTGCCAGCAGCTTGGGAAAGAACGCCGGGGAGCTGTTTTTT

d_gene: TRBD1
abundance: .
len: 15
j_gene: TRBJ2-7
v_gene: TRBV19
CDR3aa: CASKTTGGASYEQYF
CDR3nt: TGTGCCAGCAAAACGACAGGGGGCGCCTCCTACGAGCAGTACTTC

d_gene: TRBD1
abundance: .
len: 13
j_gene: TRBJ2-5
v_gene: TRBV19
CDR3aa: CASSRTGMETQYF
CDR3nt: TGTGCCAGTAGTCGGACAGGGATGGAGACCCAGTACTTC

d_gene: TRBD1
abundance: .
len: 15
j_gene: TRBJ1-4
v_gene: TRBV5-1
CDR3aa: CASSLRQGQGEKLFF
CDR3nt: TGCGCCAGCAGCTTGAGGCAGGGACAGGGGGAAAAACTGTTTTTT

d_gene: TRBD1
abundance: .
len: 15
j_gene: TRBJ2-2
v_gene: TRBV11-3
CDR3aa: CASSLNTGATGELFF
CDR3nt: TGTGCCAGCAGCCTCAATACAGGGGCCACCGGGGAGCTGTTTTTT

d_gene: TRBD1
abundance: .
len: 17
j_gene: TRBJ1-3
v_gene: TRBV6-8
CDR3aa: CAISLTGQPKGGNTIYF
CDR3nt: TGTGCCATCAGCCTAACGGGACAGCCGAAGGGAGGGAACACCATATATTTT

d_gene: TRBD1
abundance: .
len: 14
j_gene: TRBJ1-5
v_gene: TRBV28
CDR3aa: CASGRQGDNQPQHF
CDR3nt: TGTGCCAGCGGAAGGCAGGGGGACAATCAGCCCCAGCATTTT

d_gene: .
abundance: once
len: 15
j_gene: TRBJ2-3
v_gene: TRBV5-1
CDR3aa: CASRSGHPSTDTQYF
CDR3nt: TGCGCCAGCAGATCCGGACACCCTAGCACAGATACGCAGTATTTT

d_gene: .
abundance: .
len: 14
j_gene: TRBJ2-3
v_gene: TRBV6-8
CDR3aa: CASSLQGSTDTQYF
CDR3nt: TGTGCCAGCAGTTTACAGGGTTCCACAGATACGCAGTATTTT

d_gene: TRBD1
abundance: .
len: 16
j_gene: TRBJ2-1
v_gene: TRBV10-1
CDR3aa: CASSTGGAGKDNEQFF
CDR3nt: TGCGCCAGTTCGACAGGGGGCGCTGGTAAGGACAATGAGCAGTTCTTC

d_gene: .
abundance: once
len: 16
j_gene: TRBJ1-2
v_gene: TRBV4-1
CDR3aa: CASTPGRGTSNYGYTF
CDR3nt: TGCGCCAGCACCCCGGGGAGAGGGACAAGCAACTATGGCTACACCTTC

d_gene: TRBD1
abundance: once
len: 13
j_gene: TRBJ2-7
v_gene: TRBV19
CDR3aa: CASSAGGHYEQYF
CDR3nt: TGTGCCAGTAGTGCAGGGGGACACTACGAGCAGTACTTC

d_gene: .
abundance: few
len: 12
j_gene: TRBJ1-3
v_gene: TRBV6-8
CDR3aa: CASSSSSNTIYF
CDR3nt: TGTGCCAGCAGTTCGTCGTCGAACACCATATATTTT

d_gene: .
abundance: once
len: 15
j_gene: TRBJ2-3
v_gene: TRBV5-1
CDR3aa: CASSLRGANTDTQYF
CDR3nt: TGCGCCAGCAGCTTGCGGGGCGCCAACACAGATACGCAGTATTTT

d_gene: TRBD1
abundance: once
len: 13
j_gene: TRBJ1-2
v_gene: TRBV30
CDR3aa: CAWSQLGTGAVGF
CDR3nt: TGTGCCTGGAGTCAGCTCGGGACAGGGGCCGTGGGTTTC

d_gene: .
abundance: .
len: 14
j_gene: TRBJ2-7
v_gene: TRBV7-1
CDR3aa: CASSLSQGAYEQYF
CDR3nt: TGTGCCAGCAGCTTATCACAGGGCGCCTACGAGCAGTACTTC